This T cell receptor (beta chain) was profiled in a study of long-term antiretroviral therapy in people with HIV. This CDR3 region has 19 residues. Per germline, CDR1 MGHRA and CDR2 YSYEKL. V was pared by 1 base and J by 5 bases, with 15 bases of the junction left unmatched. Survey level was the resolution at which the v3.0 immunoSEQ assay ran. Sequenced by immunoSEQ multiplex PCR; TCRdb stores in-frame clones only, minus some. The sample holds just over 15,000 clones, 70% to 85% seen once. This sequence was found in a man in his forties or fifties with HIV. This specimen was unsorted PBMCs, taken just before starting antiretroviral therapy. This chain uses TRBV4-1 with TRBJ2-7, with TRBD1 matching over 12 bases. DNA for the CDR3: TGCGCCAGCAGCCAAGGTCTTTTAAGGAGGGACAGGGGGCAGAACGAGCAGTACTTC. Translation: CASSQGLLRRDRGQNEQYF.